Shown below are 25 T cell receptor beta chains from a single sample sequenced in a study of blood T cell repertoires in COVID-19. The table came from immunoSEQ multiplex PCR; TCRdb's copy has only in-frame clones and leaves some out. The data hold under 150,000 clones, with 90% observed a single time. Material for sequencing was peripheral blood. These receptors were obtained from a man aged 55 to 70 with COVID-19, enrolled during active disease.

The chain links TRBV7-9 to TRBJ2-1, with D perhaps matching TRBD1 (6 bases). V was cut by 0 bases and J by 6 bases, with 9 bases left in between. This CDR3 has 14 residues. CDR1 and CDR2 (germline): SEHNR, FQNEAQ (reference sequence). The CDR3 bases are TGTGCCAGCAGCTTAGCGCGAGGGGGCAATGAGCAGTTCTTC. It specifies CASSLARGGNEQFF.

The chain has TRBV7-9 and TRBJ2-1, with D perhaps TRBD2 (6 bases). The germline V and J ends were trimmed by 4 bases and 9 bases, with 13 bases remaining between them. Per the germline V gene, CDR1 is SEHNR and CDR2 is FQNEAQ (reference sequence). This CDR3 is 13 amino acids long. As DNA, the CDR3 is TGTGCCAGCAGCTCATTTACTAGCACTGAGCAGTTCTTC. Amino acids: CASSSFTSTEQFF.

The V and J genes are TRBV5-1 and TRBJ2-2; TRBD1 is a possible D gene (6 bases). Between the trimmed V and J ends, which lost 4 bases and 4 bases, there was a span of 17 bases. The CDR3 extends over 16 amino acids. CDR1 is SGHRS and CDR2 is YFSETQ in the germline V gene. The CDR3 is CASSTGHTGITGELFF. CDR3 in DNA: TGCGCCAGCAGCACCGGACATACAGGGATCACCGGGGAGCTGTTTTTT.

The sample holds one count of this clone. The V gene is TRBV11-2, the J gene TRBJ2-7, with 8 bases lining up with TRBD2. From germline, CDR1 is SGHAT and CDR2 FQNNGV. CDR3 size: 16 residues. The V gene end was trimmed by 1 base and the J gene end by 0 bases; junction bases not matched to a gene: 5. In DNA form, the CDR3 reads TGTGCCAGCAGCTTAGCCCCCGGGGGGGGCTCCTACGAGCAGTACTTC. Translating it yields CASSLAPGGGSYEQYF.

This clone is a singleton in its sample. The V and J genes are TRBV5-5 and TRBJ2-3; maybe TRBD2 (7 bases). CDR1 is SGHKS, CDR2 YYEKEE, per germline (reference sequence). The CDR3 spans 16 residues. The V and J ends lost 4 bases and 3 bases respectively, with 18 bases between them. The CDR3 DNA is TGTGCCAGCAGCCCCCATCGGGGGGCTTGGACAGATACGCAGTATTTT. Its translation is CASSPHRGAWTDTQYF. The full variable domain, completed using reference TRBV5-5 and TRBJ2-3, is DAGVTQSPTHLIKTRGQQVTLRCSPISGHKSVSWYQQVLGQGPQFIFQYYEKEERGRGNFPDRFSARQFPNYSSELNVNALLLGDSALYLCASSPHRGAWTDTQYFGPGTRLTVL.

This clone showed up just once. The chain uses TRBV3-1 (or the pseudogene TRBV3-2) and TRBJ1-1, with 9 bases matching TRBD1. Per germline, CDR1 LGHDT and CDR2 YNNKEL (reference sequence). This CDR3 has 13 residues. Trimming took 6 bases from V and 12 from J; bases not matched to a gene: 11. The CDR3 loop is CASSPPQGAMSFF. CDR3 nucleotides: TGTGCCAGCAGTCCTCCACAGGGGGCTATGTCTTTCTTT.

The chain carries TRBV18 and TRBJ2-1, with D uncertain. The V end was cut by 0 bases, the J end by 8 bases, with 5 bases between. Germline loops: CDR1 KGHSH, CDR2 LQKENI. The CDR3 sequence is 12 residues long. CDR3 DNA: TGTGCCAGCTCACCACCGGCGGATGAGCAGTTCTTC. This sequence encodes CASSPPADEQFF.

A remark on this clone: Other nucleotide sequences in the sample specify the same CDR3. The chain recombines TRBV18 with TRBJ2-3, with 12 bases aligning to TRBD2. This CDR3 has 16 residues. The V and J ends lost 6 bases and 0 bases, in that order; junction bases with no gene match: 4. Per germline, CDR1 KGHSH and CDR2 LQKENI. This CDR3 reads CASSPGTSGSTDTQYF. The CDR3 DNA sequence: TGTGCCAGCTCTCCCGGGACTAGCGGGAGCACAGATACGCAGTATTTT.

This clone occurred once. The V call is TRBV6-5, the J call TRBJ2-2; no reliable D call. Deletions cut 5 bases from V and 2 bases from J, with 6 bases between. The CDR3 totals 13 residues. CDR1 MNHEY and CDR2 SVGAGI come from the germline V gene. In DNA form, the CDR3 reads TGTGCCAGCAGTCCACTCAACACCGGGGAGCTGTTTTTT. Its protein is CASSPLNTGELFF.

The J gene is TRBJ1-1, the V gene TRBV12-3 or TRBV12-4; D is unclear. Trimming took off 4 bases at V and 11 bases at J, with 11 bases between the two ends. The CDR3 covers 11 residues. The CDR3 here is CASSYGRWAFF. CDR3 DNA sequence: TGTGCCAGCAGTTATGGCAGGTGGGCTTTCTTT.

The V call is TRBV2, the J call TRBJ2-5, with D tentatively TRBD1 (5 bases). The V gene lost 7 bases and the J gene lost 2 bases, with 14 bases spanning the gap. This CDR3 is 14 amino acids long. The germline V gene encodes CDR1 SNHLY and CDR2 FYNNEI. The chain's CDR3 is CASKDAGAQETQYF. CDR3 nucleotide sequence: TGTGCCAGCAAGGACGCTGGGGCTCAAGAGACCCAGTACTTC.

The rearrangement uses TRBV27 and TRBJ2-2; 7 bases fit TRBD1. V gave up 3 bases and J gave up 9 bases; unmatched junction bases: 10. The CDR3 contains 15 residues. Germline V gene data show CDR1 as MNHEY and CDR2 as SMNVEV (reference sequence). CDR3 sequence: CASSLTGMGDRELFF. Written as DNA, the CDR3 is TGTGCCAGCAGTTTGACAGGGATGGGGGACCGGGAGCTGTTTTTT.

The chain has TRBV11-3 and TRBJ2-7, with TRBD1 as a possible D gene (6 bases). Trimming took 5 bases from V and 7 from J, leaving 12 bases between them. Germline V gene data show CDR1 as SGHNT and CDR2 as YENEEA. The CDR3 spans 12 residues. CDR3 sequence reads: CASSQTGTEQYF. Here the CDR3 DNA reads TGTGCCAGCAGCCAAACGGGGACAGAGCAGTACTTC.

The chain links TRBV7-2 to TRBJ2-3; 11 bases line up with TRBD2. There are 16 residues in the CDR3. With 2 bases clipped from V and 4 bases from J, the junction kept 5 bases outside the gene matches. The V gene's germline CDR1 is SGHTA and CDR2 FQGNSA. The CDR3 spells CASSLRLAGGSDTQYF. The DNA of the CDR3 is TGTGCCAGCAGCTTAAGGCTAGCGGGAGGTTCAGATACGCAGTATTTT.

This clone was seen only once. The rearrangement joins TRBV19 to TRBJ1-2; 7 bases are a match to TRBD1. CDR3 length: 13 amino acids. The germline CDR1 and CDR2 sequences are LNHDA and SQIVND (reference sequence). Trimming at V came to 4 bases and at J to 8 bases, leaving 7 bases not matched to a gene. The CDR3 spells CASSKRQGGGYTF. CDR3 DNA sequence: TGTGCCAGTAGTAAGAGACAGGGCGGCGGCTACACCTTC. Drawing the rest from reference TRBV19 and TRBJ1-2, the complete variable domain is DGGITQSPKYLFRKEGQNVTLSCEQNLNHDAMYWYRQDPGQGLRLIYYSQIVNDFQKGDIAEGYSVSREKKESFPLTVTSAQKNPTAFYLCASSKRQGGGYTFGSGTRLTVV.

In its sample, this clone was seen once. The chain couples TRBV19 to TRBJ2-7; unclear D gene. CDR3 length: 14 amino acids. Germline CDR1 and CDR2: LNHDA and SQIVND (reference sequence). V was pared by 5 bases and J by 7 bases, with 18 bases between. In nucleotides, the CDR3 is TGTGCCAGTAGTGAACCGGGTCCCTTGAGGGAGCAGTACTTC. Protein product: CASSEPGPLREQYF.

This clone was found once. The chain has TRBV18 and TRBJ2-7, with TRBD1 identical over 10 bases. V dropped 3 bases and J dropped 6; count of bases not matched to a gene: 5. The CDR3 contains 14 residues. CDR1 KGHSH and CDR2 LQKENI come from the germline V gene. CDR3 amino acids: CASSPPGTGVEQYF. CDR3 nucleotides: TGTGCCAGCTCACCCCCTGGGACAGGGGTCGAGCAGTACTTC.

The V gene is TRBV28, the J gene TRBJ1-1; unclear D gene. V lost 2 bases to trimming and J lost 5 bases, with 6 bases between them. There are 12 residues in the CDR3. The germline V gene has CDR1 MDHEN and CDR2 SYDVKM. The CDR3, as DNA: TGTGCCAGCAGTTTAACGCAGACTGAAGCTTTCTTT. This gives the protein CASSLTQTEAFF. Using reference TRBV28 and TRBJ1-1 for the parts outside the CDR3, the full variable domain is DVKVTQSSRYLVKRTGEKVFLECVQDMDHENMFWYRQDPGLGLRLIYFSYDVKMKEKGDIPEGYSVSREKKERFSLILESASTNQTSMYLCASSLTQTEAFFGQGTRLTVV.

This chain joins TRBV30 and TRBJ1-5, with D unresolved. CDR3 length: 13 amino acids. Germline V gene lookup returns CDR1 GTSNPN and CDR2 SVGIG (reference sequence). Trimming left V 4 bases short and J 4 bases short, with 11 bases between. The CDR3 spells CAWTLGRNQPQHF. The CDR3 coding sequence is TGTGCCTGGACCCTGGGGAGGAATCAGCCCCAGCATTTT.

The chain joins TRBV6-2 or TRBV6-3 to TRBJ1-1; 8 bases fit TRBD1. The CDR3 length is 15 residues. The V gene end was trimmed by 5 bases and the J gene end by 5 bases; junction bases not matched to a gene: 10. Per the germline V gene, CDR1 is MNHEY and CDR2 is SVGEGT. The CDR3 loop is CASSPSGGSETEAFF. In DNA form, the CDR3 reads TGTGCCAGCAGTCCATCAGGGGGCTCCGAGACTGAAGCTTTCTTT.

The chain combines TRBV7-3 with TRBJ2-7, with 11 bases matching TRBD2. The germline V gene encodes CDR1 SGHTA and CDR2 FQGTGA. The V gene end was trimmed by 3 bases and the J gene end by 4 bases; junction bases not matched to a gene: 5. This CDR3 is built from 15 residues. The CDR3 region has the DNA TGTGCCAGCAGCTTGTCTAGCGGGGGGCTGTACGAGCAGTACTTC. Its protein is CASSLSSGGLYEQYF. Filled out from reference TRBV7-3 and TRBJ2-7, the complete variable domain reads GAGVSQTPSNKVTEKGKYVELRCDPISGHTALYWYRQSLGQGPEFLIYFQGTGAADDSGLPNDRFFAVRPEGSVSTLKIQRTERGDSAVYLCASSLSSGGLYEQYFGPGTRLTVT.

This rearrangement joins TRBV11-3 to TRBJ2-5; TRBD1 agrees at 9 bases. Germline V lookup: CDR1 SGHNT, CDR2 YENEEA. The CDR3 sequence is 15 residues long. The V segment lost 2 bases and the J segment 2 bases; nucleotides outside the gene matches: 3. This chain's CDR3 is CASSLPGQGQETQYF. The CDR3 DNA sequence: TGTGCCAGCAGCTTACCGGGACAGGGACAAGAGACCCAGTACTTC.

This rearrangement joins TRBV5-4 to TRBJ1-5, with D possibly being TRBD1 (5 bases). Germline V gene data show CDR1 as SGHNT and CDR2 as YYREEE (reference sequence). CDR3 size: 13 residues. Deletions cut 1 base from V and 9 bases from J, with 11 bases between. The CDR3 region is CASSLSGGGPQHF. CDR3 DNA sequence: TGTGCCAGCAGCTTGTCGGGGGGAGGGCCCCAGCATTTT.

The V and J genes are TRBV9 and TRBJ1-4; 7 bases line up with TRBD1. This CDR3 region has 15 residues. Per germline, CDR1 SGDLS and CDR2 YYNGEE. Trimming took 4 bases from V and 7 from J; bases not matched to a gene: 10. The DNA of the CDR3 is TGTGCCAGCAGCAGACAAGGGGGCTACGGTGAAAAACTGTTTTTT. Translating it yields CASSRQGGYGEKLFF.

This chain joins TRBV3-1 (or the pseudogene TRBV3-2) and TRBJ1-5; perhaps TRBD1 as D (5 bases). Trimming shortened V by 0 bases and J by 5 bases, and 8 bases separated the two germline ends. Germline V gene sequence: CDR1 LGHDT, CDR2 YNNKEL (reference sequence). CDR3 length: 14 amino acids. Here the CDR3 reads CASSQDRDYQPQHF. Here the CDR3 DNA reads TGTGCCAGCAGCCAAGATAGGGACTATCAGCCCCAGCATTTT.